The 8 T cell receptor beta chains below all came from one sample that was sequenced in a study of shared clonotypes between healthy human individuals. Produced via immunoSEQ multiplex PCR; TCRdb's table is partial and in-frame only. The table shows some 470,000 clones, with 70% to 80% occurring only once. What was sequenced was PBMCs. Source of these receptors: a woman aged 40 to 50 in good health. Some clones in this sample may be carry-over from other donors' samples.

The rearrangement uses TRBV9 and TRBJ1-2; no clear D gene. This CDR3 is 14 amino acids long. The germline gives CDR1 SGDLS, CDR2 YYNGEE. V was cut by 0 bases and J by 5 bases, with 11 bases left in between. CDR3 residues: CASSVGPHTYGYTF. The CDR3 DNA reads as TGTGCCAGCAGCGTAGGCCCCCATACTTATGGCTACACCTTC.

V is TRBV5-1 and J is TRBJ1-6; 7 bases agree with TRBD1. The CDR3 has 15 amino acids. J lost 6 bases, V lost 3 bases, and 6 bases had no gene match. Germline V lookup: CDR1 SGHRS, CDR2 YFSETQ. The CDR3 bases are TGCGCCAGCAGCTCTCGGGACAGAATTAATTCACCCCTCCACTTT. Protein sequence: CASSSRDRINSPLHF.

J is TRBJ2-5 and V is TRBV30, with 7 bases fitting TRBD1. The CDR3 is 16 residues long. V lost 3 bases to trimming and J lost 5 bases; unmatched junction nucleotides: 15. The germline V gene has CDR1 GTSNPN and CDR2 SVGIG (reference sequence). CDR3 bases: TGTGCCTGGAGCTTCCAGGGGGACACTCCCGGGGAGACCCAGTACTTC. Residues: CAWSFQGDTPGETQYF.

The DNA of the CDR3 is TGTGCCAGCAGGGAAACTGTAGACCCACGCAATGAGCAGTTCTTC. The encoded protein is CASRETVDPRNEQFF. The rearrangement uses TRBV2 and TRBJ2-1; D gene ambiguous. V was trimmed by 6 bases and J by 6 bases, leaving 18 bases between them. Germline CDR1 is SNHLY and CDR2 is FYNNEI. CDR3 length: 15 residues. Combining the CDR3 with reference TRBV2 and TRBJ2-1 gives the whole variable domain EPEVTQTPSHQVTQMGQEVILRCVPISNHLYFYWYRQILGQKVEFLVSFYNNEISEKSEIFDDQFSVERPDGSNFTLKIRSTKLEDSAMYFCASRETVDPRNEQFFGPGTRLTVL.

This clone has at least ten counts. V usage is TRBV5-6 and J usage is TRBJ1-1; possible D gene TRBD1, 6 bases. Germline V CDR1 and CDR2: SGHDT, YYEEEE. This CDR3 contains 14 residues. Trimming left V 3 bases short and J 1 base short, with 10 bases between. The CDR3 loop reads CASSYPDRNTEAFF. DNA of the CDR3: TGTGCCAGCAGCTACCCGGACAGGAACACTGAAGCTTTCTTT. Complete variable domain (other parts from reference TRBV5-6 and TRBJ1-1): DAGVTQSPTHLIKTRGQQVTLRCSPKSGHDTVSWYQQALGQGPQFIFQYYEEEERQRGNFPDRFSGHQFPNYSSELNVNALLLGDSALYLCASSYPDRNTEAFFGQGTRLTVV.

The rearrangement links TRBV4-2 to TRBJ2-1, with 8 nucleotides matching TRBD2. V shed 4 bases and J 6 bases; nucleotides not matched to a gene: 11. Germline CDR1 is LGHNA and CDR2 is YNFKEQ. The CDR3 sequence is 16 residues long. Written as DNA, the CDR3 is TGTGCCAGCAGCCTCTCGACCAGCGGGAGCTGCAATGAGCAGTTCTTC. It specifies CASSLSTSGSCNEQFF.

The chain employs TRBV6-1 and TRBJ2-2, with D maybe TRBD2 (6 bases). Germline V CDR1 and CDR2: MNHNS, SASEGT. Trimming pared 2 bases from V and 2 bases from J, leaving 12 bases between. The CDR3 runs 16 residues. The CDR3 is CASSERRTINTGELFF. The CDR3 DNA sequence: TGTGCCAGCAGTGAACGACGGACTATAAACACCGGGGAGCTGTTTTTT.

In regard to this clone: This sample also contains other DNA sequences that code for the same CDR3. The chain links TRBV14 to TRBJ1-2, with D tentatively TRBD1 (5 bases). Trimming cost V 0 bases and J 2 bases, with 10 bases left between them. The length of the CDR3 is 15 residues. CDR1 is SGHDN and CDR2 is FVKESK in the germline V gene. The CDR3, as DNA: TGTGCCAGCAGCCAAGATGGGGGACGCAACTATGGCTACACCTTC. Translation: CASSQDGGRNYGYTF.